Listed below are T cell receptor beta chains from one sample, sequenced in a study of beta chain features in type 1 diabetes. Repertoires were generated with immunoSEQ multiplex PCR, while TCRdb's copy carries only in-frame clones and drops some. Of approximately 400,000 clones listed, roughly 16% are singletons. The sample consisted of naive CD4+ T cells from blood. Receptors were obtained from a woman between 18 and 29 years old in good health. CDR3s include the opening cysteine and the closing phenylalanine or tryptophan. Each record gives: clone size, D gene, J gene, V gene, CDR3 DNA, CDR3 protein. D genes are given only for firm matches. Part of the rows lack a size; the others show once, few, many or a class for expanded clones.

>-|-|TRBJ1-5|TRBV30
TGTGCCTCTGGACTGAACAATCAGCCCCAGCATTTT
CASGLNNQPQHF
>few|TRBD2|TRBJ2-7|TRBV30
TGTGCCTGGAGTTCCGGCCTAGCGGGAGGGGGCGAGCAGTACTTC
CAWSSGLAGGGEQYF
>few|TRBD2|TRBJ2-1|TRBV7-8
TGTGCCAGCAGCCTTCGGGAGGCCCGCTCCTACAATGAGCAGTTCTTC
CASSLREARSYNEQFF
>few|-|TRBJ1-1|TRBV27
TGTGCCAGCACCCCGTTCGGACAGAACACTGAAGCTTTCTTT
CASTPFGQNTEAFF
>-|-|TRBJ1-1|TRBV11-2
TGTGCCAGCAGCTTAGGCCCGGGGAACACTGAAGCTTTCTTT
CASSLGPGNTEAFF
>few|-|TRBJ2-3|TRBV7-2
TGTGCCAGCAGCACAAGACTAAGCACAGATACGCAGTATTTT
CASSTRLSTDTQYF
>few|-|TRBJ2-3|TRBV7-9
TGTGCCAGCAGCCCAATGGGAGGATTTGACACAGATACGCAGTATTTT
CASSPMGGFDTDTQYF
>-|TRBD2|TRBJ2-1|TRBV18
TGTGCCAGCTCACCAGGACTAGCGGGAGAGAATGAGCAGTTCTTC
CASSPGLAGENEQFF
>few|-|TRBJ2-5|TRBV18
TGTGCCAGCTCACCAGGTCTAAGAGAGACCCAGTACTTC
CASSPGLRETQYF
>-|-|TRBJ2-4|TRBV7-2
TGTGCCAGCAGCCCTCCAGCAGGTTTAGCCAAAAACATTCAGTACTTC
CASSPPAGLAKNIQYF
>-|-|TRBJ2-1|TRBV19
TGTGCCAGTAGTACGAGCGGGCTGGGTGAGCAGTTCTTC
CASSTSGLGEQFF
>few|TRBD2|TRBJ2-2|TRBV29-1
TGCAGCGGTTCTAGCGGGGTGAACACCGGGGAGCTGTTTTTT
CSGSSGVNTGELFF
>-|TRBD1|TRBJ2-7|TRBV5-1
TGCGCCAGCAGTCCGAGACAGGGGCCCTACGAGCAGTACTTC
CASSPRQGPYEQYF
>few|TRBD2|TRBJ2-1|TRBV19
TGTGCCAGTAGTATCGGGTATTTGGGAGGGCGAGATGAGCAGTTCTTC
CASSIGYLGGRDEQFF
>-|-|TRBJ2-5|TRBV9
TGTGCCAGCAGCGTAGGACAGGAGGAGACCCAGTACTTC
CASSVGQEETQYF
>few|-|TRBJ2-5|TRBV19
TGTGCCAGTAGTATTTGGGGGCAGGGGACCCAGTACTTC
CASSIWGQGTQYF
>few|-|TRBJ2-7|TRBV7-9
TGTGCCAGCAGCTCGATGACAGGAACCTTCTACGAGCAGTACTTC
CASSSMTGTFYEQYF
>few|TRBD2|TRBJ2-3|TRBV7-2
TGTGCCAGCAGCTTGGCGCGGGAGCTGACAGATACGCAGTATTTT
CASSLARELTDTQYF
>few|-|TRBJ1-1|TRBV30
TGTGCCTGGAGTCCACAGCAGAACACTGAAGCTTTCTTT
CAWSPQQNTEAFF
>-|TRBD2|TRBJ2-5|TRBV30
TGTGCCTGTGCTCTAGCGGGTACCCAAGAGACCCAGTACTTC
CACALAGTQETQYF
>few|TRBD2|TRBJ2-5|TRBV9
TGTGCCAGCAGCGCAAAACTAGCGGGGGTGGAGACCCAGTACTTC
CASSAKLAGVETQYF
>few|-|TRBJ2-5|TRBV4-3
TGCGCCAGCAGCCAAGAGAGGGTAGGACAAGAGACCCAGTACTTC
CASSQERVGQETQYF
>-|-|TRBJ1-2|TRBV15
TGTGCCACCAGCAGCCAGTGGGGAGGGCCTAACTATGGCTACACCTTC
CATSSQWGGPNYGYTF
>-|-|TRBJ2-1|TRBV6-1
TGTGCCAGCAGTTATAACTTCTACAATGAGCAGTTCTTC
CASSYNFYNEQFF
>few|-|TRBJ2-7|TRBV7-9
TGTGCCAGCAGCTGGACGGGGGAATGGGGCGAGCAGTACTTC
CASSWTGEWGEQYF
>-|TRBD1|TRBJ2-1|TRBV29-1
TGCAGCGTTGAAGATAAGTGGGACAGGGGAAATGAGCAGTTCTTC
CSVEDKWDRGNEQFF
>-|-|TRBJ2-3|TRBV7-9
TGTGCCAGCAGCTTACGGAGCGGCACAGATACGCAGTATTTT
CASSLRSGTDTQYF
>-|-|TRBJ2-7|TRBV9
TGTGCCAGCAGCGTTACAGAGCCCTCCTACGAGCAGTACTTC
CASSVTEPSYEQYF
>few|-|TRBJ2-5|TRBV25-1
TGTGCCAGCAGTACCGCCAGACTACCCCAAGAGACCCAGTACTTC
CASSTARLPQETQYF
>-|-|TRBJ2-6|TRBV19
TGTGCCAGTAGTATCGGGTTTTCGGGGGCCAACGTCCTGACTTTC
CASSIGFSGANVLTF
>-|TRBD1|TRBJ2-2|TRBV28
TGTGCCAGCAGTCCACGGACAGGGGTAGGCACCGGGGAGCTGTTTTTT
CASSPRTGVGTGELFF
>-|-|TRBJ1-1|TRBV7-2
TGTGCCAGCAGACTCGAGGGATCTGAAGCTTTCTTT
CASRLEGSEAFF
>-|-|TRBJ1-2|TRBV5-6
TGTGCCAGCAGCTGGGCACGGGGGAACTATGGCTACACCTTC
CASSWARGNYGYTF
>-|-|TRBJ1-1|TRBV5-1
TGCGCCAGCAGCTTGGTATCGAACACTGAAGCTTTCTTT
CASSLVSNTEAFF
>few|-|TRBJ2-1|TRBV9
TGTGCCAGCAGCGTAGGGGGCAACGCCTACAATGAGCAGTTCTTC
CASSVGGNAYNEQFF
>-|-|TRBJ1-1|TRBV30
TGTGCCCGCCGTTTAGGGACACCAAACACTGAAGCTTTCTTT
CARRLGTPNTEAFF